This T cell receptor (beta chain) was sequenced during a study of chemoradiotherapy in HPV16-positive cancers. Details on this clone: The antigen is undetermined. Compared with germline, one end of the junction differs, possibly owing to a read error.

Findings of the study overall: Candidate HPV-specific clones and E7-related TCR motifs grew in tumor during treatment.

Sequenced by immunoSEQ multiplex PCR; TCRdb stores in-frame clones only, minus some. In the table there are about 7,000 clones, roughly 91% of which are singletons. The CDR3 has 19 residues. CDR1 and CDR2 (germline): WNHNN, SYGVQD (reference sequence). The clonotype was recovered from a human donor with HPV-associated anogenital cancer. This specimen was taken from a patient who underwent chemoradiotherapy. J is TRBJ2-1 and V is TRBV10-1, with TRBD2 matching over 9 bases. The chain's CDR3 is CASSESIGPISGSVGEQFF. In DNA form, the CDR3 reads TGCGCCAGCAGCGAGTCTATCGGGCCCATTAGCGGGAGTGTAGGTGAGCAGTTCTTC.